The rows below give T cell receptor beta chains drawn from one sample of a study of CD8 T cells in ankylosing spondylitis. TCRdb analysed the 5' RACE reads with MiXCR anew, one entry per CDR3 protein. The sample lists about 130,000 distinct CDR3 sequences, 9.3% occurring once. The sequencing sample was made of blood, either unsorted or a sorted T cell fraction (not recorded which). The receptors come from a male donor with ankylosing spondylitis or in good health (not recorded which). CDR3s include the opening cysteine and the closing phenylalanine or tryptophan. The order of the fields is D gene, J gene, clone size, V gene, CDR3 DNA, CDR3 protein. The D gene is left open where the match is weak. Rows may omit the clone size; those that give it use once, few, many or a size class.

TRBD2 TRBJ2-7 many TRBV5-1 TGCGCCAGCAGCCCCATAGGGACTAGCGACTCCTACGAGCAGTACTTC CASSPIGTSDSYEQYF
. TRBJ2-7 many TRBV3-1 TGTGCCAGCAGCCAAGCTGGCGAGCAGTACTTC CASSQAGEQYF
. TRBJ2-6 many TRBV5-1 TGCGCCAGCAGCTTTGGTTCTGGGGCCAACGTCCTGACTTTC CASSFGSGANVLTF
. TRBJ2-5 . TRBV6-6 TGTGCCAGCAGTTCTCGAGAGGAGTCCCAGTACTTC CASSSREESQYF
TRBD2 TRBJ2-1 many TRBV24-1 TGTGCCACCAGTGATTTGCACGGGACTAAGCAGAATGAGCAGTTCTTC CATSDLHGTKQNEQFF
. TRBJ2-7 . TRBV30 TGTGCCTGGAAGGGGGTTTCTGAGGGGTACGAGCAGTACTTC CAWKGVSEGYEQYF
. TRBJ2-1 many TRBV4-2 TGTGCCAGCAGCCCCACGTACGGCGGAGCCACGATCAACTTGTTCTTC CASSPTYGGATINLFF
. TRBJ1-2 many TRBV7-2 TGTGCCAGCAGCTTGGGCAGGAACTATGGCTACACCTTC CASSLGRNYGYTF
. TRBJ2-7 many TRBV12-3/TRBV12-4 TGTGCCAGCACCTACACGGCTACCTACGAGCAGTACTTC CASTYTATYEQYF
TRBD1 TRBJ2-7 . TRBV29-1 TGCAGCGGACAGGGCGACTACGAGCAGTACTTC CSGQGDYEQYF
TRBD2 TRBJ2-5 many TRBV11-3 TGTGCCAGCAGCTTAGCTAGCGGAGGAGGGGAGACCCAGTACTTC CASSLASGGGETQYF
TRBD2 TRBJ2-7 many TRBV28 TGTGCCAGCAGTTTACAACGCGGGAGCTCCTACGAGCAGTACTTC CASSLQRGSSYEQYF
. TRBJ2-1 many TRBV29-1 TGCAGCGTTGAATTACTCGACCTTAATGAGCAGTTCTTC CSVELLDLNEQFF
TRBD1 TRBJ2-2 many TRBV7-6 TGTGCCAGCAGCTTATGGGGGACAGGGACCCCCGGGGAGCTGTTTTTT CASSLWGTGTPGELFF
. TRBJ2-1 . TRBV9 TGTGCCAGCAGCGTATTTGGACAGTACAATGAGCAGTTCTTC CASSVFGQYNEQFF
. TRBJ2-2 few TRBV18 TGTGCCAGCTCACCCAGCACCGGGGAGCTGTTTTTT CASSPSTGELFF
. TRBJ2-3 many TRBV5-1 TGCGCCAGCGGGCTGGGGGAAGCCACGGATACGCAGTATTTT CASGLGEATDTQYF
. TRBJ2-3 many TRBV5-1 TGCGCCAGCAGCTCCTCAACAGGGAGGAGCACAGATACGCAGTATTTT CASSSSTGRSTDTQYF
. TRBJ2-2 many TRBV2 TGTGCCAGCAGTGGACAGTACACCGGGGAGCTGTTTTTT CASSGQYTGELFF
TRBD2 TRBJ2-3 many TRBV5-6 TGTGCCAGCAGCGCGGGACTACAGAACACAGATACGCAGTATTTT CASSAGLQNTDTQYF
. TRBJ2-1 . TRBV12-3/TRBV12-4 TGTGCCAGCAGTCCCCGCTTTTACCCCTACAATGAGCAGTTCTTC CASSPRFYPYNEQFF
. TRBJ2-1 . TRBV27 TGTGCCAGCAGTTTCCTACCCGCCGGGACACCCGAGTACAATGAGCAGTTCTTC CASSFLPAGTPEYNEQFF
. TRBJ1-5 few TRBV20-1 TGCAGTGCTAGCCAGGATAGCAATCAGCCCCAGCATTTT CSASQDSNQPQHF
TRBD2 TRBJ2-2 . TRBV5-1 TGCGCCAGCAGCCCAGGACTAGCGGGAGGAGGCGGGGAGCTGTTTTTT CASSPGLAGGGGELFF
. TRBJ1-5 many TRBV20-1 TGCAGTGCGCGGCTCGGCAATAGCAATCAGCCCCAGCATTTT CSARLGNSNQPQHF
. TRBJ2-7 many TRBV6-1 TGTGCCAGCAGGAACCCAGCCGGGACAACCTACGAGCAGTACTTC CASRNPAGTTYEQYF
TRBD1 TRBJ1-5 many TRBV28 TGTGCCAGCACCCCCGGGACAGCAGGCAATCAGCCCCAGCATTTT CASTPGTAGNQPQHF
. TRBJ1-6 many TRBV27 TGTGCCAGCACCCGGGAGCTCGGCTATTCACCCCTCCACTTT CASTRELGYSPLHF
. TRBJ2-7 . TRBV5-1 TGCGCCAGCAGCCCTCGGGACTCAACTACCTACGAGCAGTACTTC CASSPRDSTTYEQYF
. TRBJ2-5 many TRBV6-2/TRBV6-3 TGTGCCAGCAGTTACGAGTACCAAGAGACCCAGTACTTC CASSYEYQETQYF
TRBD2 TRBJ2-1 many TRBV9 TGTGCCAGCAGCGTAGGGACTAGCGTATACAATGAGCAGTTCTTC CASSVGTSVYNEQFF
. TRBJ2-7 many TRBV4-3 TGCGCCAGCAGCCAAGGCTCTGGGCCCTACGAGCAGTACTTC CASSQGSGPYEQYF
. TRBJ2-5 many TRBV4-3 TGCGCCAGCAGCCCGCACTTAGCGGCCCAAGAGACCCAGTACTTC CASSPHLAAQETQYF
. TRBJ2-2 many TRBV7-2 TGTGCCAGCAGCTTCTGGCAACTCAACACCGGGGAGCTGTTTTTT CASSFWQLNTGELFF
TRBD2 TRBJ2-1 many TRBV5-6 TGTGCCAGCAGCTTGGGGACTAGACAGTTCTTC CASSLGTRQFF
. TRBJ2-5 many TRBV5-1 TGCGCCAGCAGCTTGGGTGTAAACCAAGAGACCCAGTACTTC CASSLGVNQETQYF
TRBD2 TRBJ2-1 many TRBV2 TGTGCCAGCAGGGGGCGGGGGGGCAGCTCCTACAATGAGCAGTTCTTC CASRGRGGSSYNEQFF
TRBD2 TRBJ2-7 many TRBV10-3 TGTGCCATCAAGCTGGCGGGAGGGGCCTACGAGCAGTACTTC CAIKLAGGAYEQYF
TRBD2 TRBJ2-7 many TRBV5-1 TGCGCCAGCAGCTCGACTAGCGGCTACGAGCAGTACTTC CASSSTSGYEQYF
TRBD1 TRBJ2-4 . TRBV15 TGTGCCACCAGCACGCGGACAGGGGCCAAAAACATTCAGTACTTC CATSTRTGAKNIQYF
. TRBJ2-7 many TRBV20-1 TGCAGTGCTAGGGGACCCACAGGTTTTTTCAACGAGCAGTACTTC CSARGPTGFFNEQYF
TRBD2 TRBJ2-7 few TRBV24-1 TGTGCCACCAGTGACGGTTTTGGTAGCGGGAACTACGAGCAGTACTTC CATSDGFGSGNYEQYF
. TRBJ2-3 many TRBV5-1 TGCGCCAGCAGCGAACTAGGGGGGGCCACAGATACGCAGTATTTT CASSELGGATDTQYF
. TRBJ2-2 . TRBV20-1 TGCAGTGCTAGGTTAGGGGGAGACACCGGGGAGCTGTTTTTT CSARLGGDTGELFF
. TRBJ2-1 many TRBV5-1 TGCGCCAGCAGCTTCTGGGAGAATGAGCAGTTCTTC CASSFWENEQFF
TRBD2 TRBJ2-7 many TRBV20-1 TGCAGTGCTAGAGATCTAGCGGGAGGATACTACGAGCAGTACTTC CSARDLAGGYYEQYF
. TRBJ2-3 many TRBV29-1 TGCAGCACTGATACCAGCGGGTTGACAGATACGCAGTATTTT CSTDTSGLTDTQYF
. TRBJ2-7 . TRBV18 TGTGCCAGCTCACCCCCCGAATTGGCTTACGAGCAGTACTTC CASSPPELAYEQYF
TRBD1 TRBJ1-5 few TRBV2 TGTGCCAGCCGGCCGGGACAGGGGGCTTTTCCTAGCAATCAGCCCCAGCATTTT CASRPGQGAFPSNQPQHF
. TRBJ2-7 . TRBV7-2 TGTGCCAGCAGCTTAGAGTCCCTCTCCTACGAGCAGTACTTC CASSLESLSYEQYF
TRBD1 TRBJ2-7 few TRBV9 TGTGCCAGCAGCGTAGGATCTCCGGGACAGGGGGCTTACGAGCAGTACTTC CASSVGSPGQGAYEQYF
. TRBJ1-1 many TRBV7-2 TGTGCCAGCAGCTTAGGTGGGGCGAGCGGAACTGAAGCTTTCTTT CASSLGGASGTEAFF
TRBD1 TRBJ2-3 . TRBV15 TGTGCCACCTCCCCCCTACAGGGGCAAGATACGCAGTATTTT CATSPLQGQDTQYF
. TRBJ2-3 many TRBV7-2 TGTGCCAGCAGCCCCCCCCCGGGTATAGGCGATACGCAGTATTTT CASSPPPGIGDTQYF
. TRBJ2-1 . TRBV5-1 TGCGCCAGCAGCCCCCTCAGCGAGGCCAATGAGCAGTTCTTC CASSPLSEANEQFF
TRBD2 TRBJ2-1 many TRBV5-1 TGCGCCAGCAGCTTGCAGCCTAGCGGGAGTAGCAATGAGCAGTTCTTC CASSLQPSGSSNEQFF
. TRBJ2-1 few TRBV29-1 TGCAGCGTTGAAGTGGGAGTCGCCTACAATGAGCAGTTCTTC CSVEVGVAYNEQFF